Shown below are 23 T cell receptor beta chains from a single sample sequenced in a study of siplizumab effects on memory and regulatory T cells. Clones were sequenced by immunoSEQ multiplex PCR, and TCRdb holds only the in-frame ones, with some missing. The sample carries approximately 65,000 clones, less than 90% recorded once. What was sequenced was memory CD4+ T cells sorted from blood. These receptors all stem from a human donor in good health.

The rearrangement joins TRBV19 to TRBJ2-5, with TRBD1 identical over 7 bases. Germline V gene sequence: CDR1 LNHDA, CDR2 SQIVND (reference sequence). The V gene end was trimmed by 2 bases and the J gene end by 5 bases; junction bases not matched to a gene: 8. The CDR3 covers 15 residues. The CDR3 loop reads CASSIHRGLSETQYF. The CDR3 nucleotides read TGTGCCAGTAGTATACACAGGGGATTAAGTGAGACCCAGTACTTC.

V usage is TRBV15 and J usage is TRBJ2-2; the D gene is possibly TRBD1 (6 bases). Germline CDR1 and CDR2: LNHNV and YYDKDF (reference sequence). V was cut by 1 base and J by 1 base, with 7 bases left in between. CDR3 size: 15 residues. The CDR3 DNA reads as TGTGCCACCAGCAGAGGGGGGCTGAACACCGGGGAGCTGTTTTTT. Its translation: CATSRGGLNTGELFF.

The V and J genes are TRBV4-1 and TRBJ2-3; the D gene is possibly TRBD2 (5 bases). V was pared by 8 bases and J by 2 bases, with 11 bases between. Germline loops: CDR1 MGHRA, CDR2 YSYEKL. The CDR3 loop spans 13 amino acids. CDR3 loop: CASGWTFTDTQYF. The CDR3 region has the DNA TGCGCCAGCGGATGGACTTTCACAGATACGCAGTATTTT.

The chain couples TRBV6-5 to TRBJ2-5; 7 bases align to TRBD1. In germline, CDR1 is MNHEY, CDR2 SVGAGI. CDR3 length: 14 amino acids. V lost 7 bases, J lost 4 bases, and 9 bases stayed unmatched. CDR3 loop: CASTRQGIGETQYF. In nucleotides, the CDR3 is TGTGCCAGCACAAGACAGGGAATTGGAGAGACCCAGTACTTC.

The chain employs TRBV5-1 and TRBJ2-5, with TRBD2 matching 7 bases. Germline V gives CDR1 SGHRS, CDR2 YFSETQ. CDR3 size: 14 residues. Germline trimming cut 0 bases from V and 3 bases from J; bases unmatched to any gene: 2. CDR3 sequence: CASSLGTREETQYF. The CDR3 nucleotides are TGCGCCAGCAGCTTGGGGACTAGGGAAGAGACCCAGTACTTC.

Here the CDR3 DNA reads TGTGCCAGCAGCGAGGACTGGGCGTCCTACGAGCAGTACTTC. Its translation is CASSEDWASYEQYF. The chain uses TRBV9 and TRBJ2-7; D possibly corresponds to TRBD2 (5 bases). CDR3 size: 14 residues. Between the trimmed V and J ends, which lost 3 bases and 1 base, there was a span of 11 bases. Per the germline V gene, CDR1 is SGDLS and CDR2 is YYNGEE. The full variable domain, its missing parts supplied by reference TRBV9 and TRBJ2-7, is DSGVTQTPKHLITATGQRVTLRCSPRSGDLSVYWYQQSLDQGLQFLIQYYNGEERAKGNILERFSAQQFPDLHSELNLSSLELGDSALYFCASSEDWASYEQYFGPGTRLTVT.

The rearrangement uses TRBV2 and TRBJ1-2; a weak D match, TRBD1 (5 bases). CDR1 and CDR2 (germline): SNHLY, FYNNEI. CDR3 length: 13 amino acids. Trimming removed 5 bases from V and 6 bases from J, with 13 bases in between. The CDR3 region has the DNA TGTGCCAGCAGTACCGGAGGGGTTGATGGCTACACCTTC. This codes for CASSTGGVDGYTF.

This chain connects TRBV27 to TRBJ2-5; 7 bases fit TRBD1. The CDR3 contains 15 residues. In germline, CDR1 is MNHEY, CDR2 SMNVEV (reference sequence). Germline trimming cut 0 bases from V and 4 bases from J; bases unmatched to any gene: 5. The CDR3 nucleotides are TGTGCCAGCAGTTTATCGTGGGGACAGCCAGAGACCCAGTACTTC. Its translation: CASSLSWGQPETQYF.

V is TRBV5-1 and J is TRBJ2-2; 8 bases align to TRBD1. There are 16 residues in the CDR3. V dropped 0 bases and J dropped 1; count of bases not matched to a gene: 2. Germline-derived CDR1 and CDR2 are SGHRS and YFSETQ. CDR3 DNA: TGCGCCAGCAGCTTGGCCGGGACAGGGAACACCGGGGAGCTGTTTTTT. Translated: CASSLAGTGNTGELFF.

This clone was found a few times. The J gene is TRBJ1-4, the V gene TRBV27; 7 bases line up with TRBD1. Germline CDR1 MNHEY, CDR2 SMNVEV (reference sequence). Trimming at V came to 3 bases and at J to 8 bases, leaving 12 bases not matched to a gene. The CDR3 consists of 16 residues. CDR3 protein: CASSFRGTEGQEKLFF. CDR3 bases: TGTGCCAGCAGTTTCCGTGGGACAGAAGGTCAGGAAAAACTGTTTTTT.

The chain carries TRBV7-2 and TRBJ1-6; perhaps TRBD1 as D (5 bases). The CDR3 loop spans 16 amino acids. CDR1 is SGHTA and CDR2 is FQGNSA in the germline V gene. Trimming stripped 1 base from V and 2 bases from J, with 9 bases between. The CDR3 loop reads CASSLEWGAYNSPLHF. CDR3 DNA sequence: TGTGCCAGCAGCTTAGAATGGGGCGCCTATAATTCACCCCTCCACTTT.

CDR3 region: CASSVTDSGANVLTF. The CDR3 nucleotides are TGTGCCAGCTCAGTGACGGACTCTGGGGCCAACGTCCTGACTTTC. The rearrangement links TRBV18 to TRBJ2-6; D is unresolved. V was pared by 5 bases and J by 0 bases, with 8 bases between. The CDR3 extends over 15 amino acids. Germline V gene data show CDR1 as KGHSH and CDR2 as LQKENI.

CDR3 region: CASSGTSKTYEQYF. The CDR3, as DNA: TGTGCCAGCAGTGGGACTAGCAAGACCTACGAGCAGTACTTC. The chain carries TRBV6-6 and TRBJ2-7, with 9 bases that match TRBD2. The CDR3 has 14 residues. The V gene end was trimmed by 5 bases and the J gene end by 2 bases; junction bases not matched to a gene: 4. Germline loops: CDR1 MNHNY, CDR2 SVGAGI (reference sequence).

This chain links TRBV30 with TRBJ1-4, with D unresolved. Germline CDR1 GTSNPN, CDR2 SVGIG (reference sequence). Trimming took off 0 bases at V and 8 bases at J, with 10 bases between the two ends. CDR3 length: 13 amino acids. CDR3 sequence reads: CAWSVILGEKLFF. For the CDR3, the DNA is TGTGCCTGGAGTGTAATCCTTGGGGAAAAACTGTTTTTT.

The chain uses TRBV2 and TRBJ2-2; D possibly corresponds to TRBD2 (5 bases). The CDR3 has 15 amino acids. The germline V gene encodes CDR1 SNHLY and CDR2 FYNNEI. V lost 1 base and J 3 bases, leaving 9 bases between the germline ends. The CDR3 loop is CASSEGGHYTGELFF. DNA for the CDR3: TGTGCCAGCAGTGAAGGCGGGCATTACACCGGGGAGCTGTTTTTT.

The gene calls are TRBV2 and TRBJ1-5; a weak D match, TRBD1 (6 bases). Trimming pared 4 bases from V and 0 bases from J, leaving 7 bases between. The CDR3 extends over 14 amino acids. CDR1 is SNHLY and CDR2 is FYNNEI in the germline V gene. The CDR3 here is CASSGQVSNQPQHF. The DNA for the CDR3 is TGTGCCAGCAGTGGACAGGTTAGCAATCAGCCCCAGCATTTT.

This clone was counted between two and nine times. The V gene is TRBV20-1, the J gene TRBJ1-1; TRBD1 aligns across 7 bases. In germline, CDR1 is DFQATT, CDR2 SNEGSKA (reference sequence). This CDR3 has 11 residues. The V segment lost 7 bases and the J segment 10 bases; nucleotides outside the gene matches: 9. This CDR3 is CSVRQGKGAFF. In DNA, the CDR3 is TGCAGTGTGAGACAGGGAAAAGGAGCTTTCTTT.

This chain uses TRBV5-1 with TRBJ2-7, with D unresolved. This CDR3 has 13 amino acids. The V end lost 0 bases, the J end lost 4 bases, and 8 bases lay between the germline ends. Germline V gene sequence: CDR1 SGHRS, CDR2 YFSETQ. CDR3 amino acids: CASSLDIYYEQYF. The CDR3 DNA follows: TGCGCCAGCAGCTTGGACATTTATTACGAGCAGTACTTC. The full variable domain, its missing parts supplied by reference TRBV5-1 and TRBJ2-7, is KAGVTQTPRYLIKTRGQQVTLSCSPISGHRSVSWYQQTPGQGLQFLFEYFSETQRNKGNFPGRFSGRQFSNSRSEMNVSTLELGDSALYLCASSLDIYYEQYFGPGTRLTVT.

The genes are TRBV5-1 and TRBJ2-5, with 10 positions matching TRBD1. Germline CDR1 and CDR2: SGHRS and YFSETQ. This CDR3 contains 12 residues. Trimming removed 0 bases from V and 14 bases from J; junction bases left unmatched: 4. CDR3 loop: CASSLAGTGEYF. The CDR3 coding sequence is TGCGCCAGCAGCTTGGCCGGGACAGGGGAATACTTC.

Notes on this clone: Within the sample, other DNA sequences also encode this same CDR3. The chain uses TRBV18 and TRBJ2-3; unclear D gene. Germline lookup yields CDR1 KGHSH and CDR2 LQKENI. The CDR3 consists of 11 residues. Trimming removed 3 bases at V and 4 bases at J, with 2 bases between. The CDR3 coding sequence is TGTGCCAGCTCACCTTCAGATACGCAGTATTTT. It is translated as CASSPSDTQYF.

This clone rates as medium-sized. This chain connects TRBV11-1 to TRBJ1-1, with D uncertain. Per germline, CDR1 SGHAT and CDR2 FQDESV (reference sequence). V lost 2 bases and J 0 bases, leaving 7 bases between the germline ends. The CDR3 consists of 14 residues. The DNA for the CDR3 is TGTGCCAGCAGCTTAATACCGATGAACACTGAAGCTTTCTTT. Its protein is CASSLIPMNTEAFF.

The chain uses TRBV5-6 and TRBJ1-2, with D possibly matching TRBD1 (6 bases). V was trimmed by 2 bases and J by 4 bases, leaving 9 bases between them. Germline V gene lookup returns CDR1 SGHDT and CDR2 YYEEEE. This CDR3 spans 13 amino acids. Here the CDR3 reads CASSFRQAYGYTF. The CDR3 nucleotides are TGTGCCAGCAGCTTCCGACAGGCCTATGGCTACACCTTC.

This chain connects TRBV5-1 to TRBJ1-2, with unresolved D. The ends were cut back, 4 bases at V and 4 bases at J, with 8 bases in the middle. The germline V gene has CDR1 SGHRS and CDR2 YFSETQ. This CDR3 comprises 12 residues. CDR3 coding DNA: TGCGCCAGCAGCCCCGGACCCTATGGCTACACCTTC. Amino acid sequence: CASSPGPYGYTF.